One sample yielded the 11 T cell receptor beta chains listed below, sequenced in a study of regulatory T cells in long-lasting Graves disease. The time point was: persistent/refractory GD, antithyroid drugs over 5 years with positive TRAb. The TCR library was made from RNA that had been extracted from PBMCs in TRIzol. With iRepertoire HTBI primers and Arm-PCR of CDR3 regions, TCR beta libraries were built. TCRdb analysed the multiplex PCR reads with MiXCR anew, one entry per CDR3 protein. The sample has over 350,000 distinct CDR3 sequences; about 20% are singletons. The source was peripheral blood mononuclear cells (PBMCs), collected when the disease was refractory, from a patient treated with antithyroid drugs. These receptor sequences come from a female donor with Graves disease.

The chain joins TRBV27 to TRBJ1-4; D gene uncertain. This CDR3 comprises 15 residues. With 3 bases removed from V and 0 bases from J, the gap between germline ends came to 8 bases. The germline V gene has CDR1 MNHEY and CDR2 SMNVEV (reference sequence). The CDR3 bases are TGTGCCAGCAGTTTGTCACGGTCAACTAATGAAAAACTGTTTTTT. Translating gives CASSLSRSTNEKLFF. Supplemented by reference TRBV27 and TRBJ1-4, the full variable domain reads EAQVTQNPRYLITVTGKKLTVTCSQNMNHEYMSWYRQDPGLGLRQIYYSMNVEVTDKGDVPEGYKVSRKEKRNFPLILESPSPNQTSLYFCASSLSRSTNEKLFFGSGTQLSVL.

This clonotype has at least ten counts. Germline and junction disagree at one end, which may indicate a read error. This chain joins TRBV20-1 and TRBJ2-7; D possibly corresponds to TRBD2 (5 bases). There are 14 residues in the CDR3. CDR1 DFQATT and CDR2 SNEGSKA come from the germline V gene (reference sequence). The DNA for the CDR3 is TGCAGTGCAAGAGTGGAGGACGGGGTCTACGAGCAGTACTTC. Its protein is CSARVEDGVYEQYF.

With regard to this clonotype: The junction differs from germline at one of its ends, possibly a read error. The J gene is TRBJ2-7, the V gene TRBV7-2; 11 nucleotides align to TRBD2. Germline CDR1 SGHTA, CDR2 FQGNSA. CDR3 length: 12 residues. The DNA for the CDR3 is TGTGCCAGCAGCCACGGGACTAGCGGATTCTTCTTC. Translation: CASSHGTSGFFF. Drawing the rest from reference TRBV7-2 and TRBJ2-7, the complete variable domain is GAGVSQSPSNKVTEKGKDVELRCDPISGHTALYWYRQSLGQGLEFLIYFQGNSAPDKSGLPSDRFSAERTGGSVSTLTIQRTQQEDSAVYLCASSHGTSGFFFGPGTRLTVT.

The chain combines TRBV4-3 with TRBJ2-2; D may be TRBD2 (6 bases). Trimming removed 0 bases at V and 8 bases at J, with 13 bases between. Germline V gives CDR1 LGHNA, CDR2 YSLEER. The CDR3 covers 15 residues. CDR3 sequence reads: CASSQDPSATGELFF. In DNA form, the CDR3 reads TGCGCCAGCAGCCAAGATCCTAGCGCGACGGGGGAGCTGTTTTTT.

This clonotype was counted between two and nine times. The chain combines TRBV10-2 with TRBJ2-5; D possibly uses TRBD1 or TRBD2 (5 bases each). V was cut by 6 bases and J by 1 base, with 15 bases left in between. CDR1 is WSHSY, CDR2 SAAADI, per germline. CDR3 length equals 15 residues. CDR3 region: CASSRWDRSQETQYF. The DNA of the CDR3 is TGCGCCAGCAGCCGCTGGGACCGAAGCCAAGAGACCCAGTACTTC.

This clonotype was observed many times. CDR3 coding DNA: TGTGCCAGCAGTCCCGGGACAGGGATTGGCTACACCTTC. It specifies CASSPGTGIGYTF. The chain is built from TRBV12-3 or TRBV12-4 and TRBJ1-2; TRBD1 aligns across 9 bases. The CDR3 contains 13 residues. Germline trimming cut 5 bases from V and 7 bases from J; bases unmatched to any gene: 5.

This chain connects TRBV6-1 to TRBJ2-2; possibly TRBD1 or TRBD2 for D (5 bases each). With 2 bases removed from V and 6 bases from J, the gap between germline ends came to 10 bases. CDR3 length: 14 residues. The germline CDR1 and CDR2 sequences are MNHNS and SASEGT. The CDR3 DNA is TGTGCCAGCAGTGAATACGGGGCTGCCGGGGAGCTGTTTTTT. This sequence encodes CASSEYGAAGELFF.

V gene TRBV2 combines with J gene TRBJ1-5; the D is unclear. V lost 2 bases and J 9 bases, leaving 11 bases between the germline ends. Germline lookup yields CDR1 SNHLY and CDR2 FYNNEI. The CDR3 extends over 13 amino acids. For the CDR3, the DNA is TGTGCCAGCAGTGAATCCCCCTCGGGGCCCCAGCATTTT. Its protein is CASSESPSGPQHF.

The V and J genes are TRBV2 and TRBJ2-3; tentative D call: TRBD2 (5 bases). Between the trimmed V and J ends, which lost 6 bases and 6 bases, there was a span of 22 bases. The germline V gene encodes CDR1 SNHLY and CDR2 FYNNEI. The CDR3 is 16 residues long. The CDR3 is CASRTPVDFPSDTQYF. The CDR3 nucleotides read TGTGCCAGCAGGACTCCCGTGGACTTCCCATCCGATACGCAGTATTTT.

This chain's CDR3 is CASSWGQYEQYF. In nucleotides, the CDR3 is TGTGCCAGCAGTTGGGGACAGTACGAGCAGTACTTC. This chain joins TRBV6-2 or TRBV6-3 and TRBJ2-7, with 7 nucleotides matching TRBD1. This CDR3 spans 12 amino acids. V lost 4 bases, J lost 4 bases, and 1 base stayed unmatched. Germline V CDR1 and CDR2: MNHEY, SVGEGT.

This clonotype has ten or more counts. The genes are TRBV7-2 and TRBJ2-6; TRBD1 might be the D (6 bases). The germline V gene has CDR1 SGHTA and CDR2 FQGNSA. Trimming cost V 5 bases and J 2 bases, with 16 bases left between them. The CDR3 is 17 amino acids. CDR3 loop: CASSPTHRAAGANVLTF. The DNA of the CDR3 is TGTGCCAGCAGCCCTACTCACAGGGCGGCTGGGGCCAACGTCCTGACTTTC.